This T cell receptor (beta chain) was found in a study of technical replicates of blood from a handful of donors (dated by TCRdb to the late 2010s). As to this clone: Its target antigen remains unknown. No qualities accompany the bases; no much larger clone lies one base away.

The germline ends are 13 bases apart after V is trimmed by 2 bases and J by 12 bases. CDR1 and CDR2 were assigned from the germline V gene as SGHVS and FQNEAQ. The CDR3 goes from the cysteine to the phenylalanine over 12 residues. The kept DNA is CDR3 alone, 36 bases in frame from the first base. The method was the immunoSEQ multiplex PCR assay. TCRdb took this table from immuneACCESS and kept in-frame rearrangements with V and J called. Such tables lack part of the clones; where checked against another copy, unresolved V genes explain under half of the gap, and the rest is unexplained. The sample table shows 100,000 or so clones, and roughly 95% are seen once. Around 0.2% of the sample belongs to the ten largest clones.

This clonotype originated in a human donor in good health. Sequences were obtained from T cells isolated from PBMCs. The V and J genes are TRBV7-8 and TRBJ1-1; perhaps TRBD1 is the D gene, with 6 bases matching. The CDR3 reads CASSLPGVETFF. The DNA sequence is as follows: TGTGCCAGCAGCTTACCAGGGGTGGAAACTTTCTTT.